The 21 T cell receptor beta chains listed next were all sequenced from one sample in a study of blood T cell repertoires in COVID-19. Sequencing used immunoSEQ multiplex PCR; TCRdb keeps in-frame clones, though not all of them. This sample carries 20,000 to 30,000 clones, nearly 90% of them seen once, and the ten largest clones take 1.5% to 2%. The sequencing input was peripheral blood. The source of these receptors is a woman in her sixties or seventies with active COVID-19.

This rearrangement joins TRBV28 to TRBJ2-4, with 7 bases aligning to TRBD1. Per germline, CDR1 MDHEN and CDR2 SYDVKM. CDR3 size: 14 residues. With 5 bases clipped from V and 7 bases from J, the junction kept 8 bases outside the gene matches. As DNA, the CDR3 is TGTGCCAGCAGTCCCCTGACAGGGTGGAACATTCAGTACTTC. This sequence encodes CASSPLTGWNIQYF. Variable domain in full (rest from reference TRBV28 and TRBJ2-4): DVKVTQSSRYLVKRTGEKVFLECVQDMDHENMFWYRQDPGLGLRLIYFSYDVKMKEKGDIPEGYSVSREKKERFSLILESASTNQTSMYLCASSPLTGWNIQYFGAGTRLSVL.

Worth noting for this clone: The sample has other DNA sequences that encode this CDR3 too. The genes are TRBV28 and TRBJ2-1, with D perhaps matching TRBD2 (6 bases). CDR1 and CDR2 (germline): MDHEN, SYDVKM. The CDR3 sequence is 11 residues long. The V gene lost 8 bases and the J gene lost 6 bases, with 8 bases spanning the gap. Here the CDR3 DNA reads TGTGCCAGCCAGGGAGGCAATGAGCAGTTCTTC. Its protein product is CASQGGNEQFF.

The count of this clone is one. The chain is built from TRBV7-9 and TRBJ2-3; perhaps TRBD1 as D (6 bases). Germline V lookup: CDR1 SEHNR, CDR2 FQNEAQ (reference sequence). V was trimmed by 7 bases and J by 4 bases, leaving 21 bases between them. The CDR3 runs 16 residues. CDR3 amino acids: CASNTGWADVADTQYF. DNA of the CDR3: TGTGCCAGCAACACAGGGTGGGCGGACGTGGCAGATACGCAGTATTTT.

The chain links TRBV28 to TRBJ2-7, with D perhaps TRBD2 (6 bases). Trimming removed 7 bases from V and 5 bases from J, with 15 bases in between. The germline V gene has CDR1 MDHEN and CDR2 SYDVKM. The CDR3 runs to 13 residues. Here the CDR3 reads CASTRDSGDEQYF. CDR3 bases: TGTGCCAGCACTCGGGACTCGGGAGACGAGCAGTACTTC.

V is TRBV4-3 and J is TRBJ2-1; maybe TRBD2 (6 bases). The germline V gene has CDR1 LGHNA and CDR2 YSLEER. This CDR3 is built from 17 residues. Trimming took off 1 base at V and 9 bases at J, with 22 bases between the two ends. CDR3 loop: CASSQVYLWGDLREQFF. DNA of the CDR3: TGCGCCAGCAGCCAAGTATATCTGTGGGGGGATTTACGTGAGCAGTTCTTC.

V and J are TRBV10-3 and TRBJ2-5, with 7 bases lining up with TRBD2. V lost 2 bases to trimming and J lost 1 base; unmatched junction nucleotides: 4. CDR1 and CDR2 (germline): ENHRY, SYGVKD. This CDR3 is 15 amino acids long. In DNA, the CDR3 is TGTGCCATCAGTGAGAGGGAGGGGACCCAAGAGACCCAGTACTTC. This gives the protein CAISEREGTQETQYF.

CDR3 sequence: CAWSRTGGYDYGYTF. CDR3 nucleotide sequence: TGTGCCTGGAGCCGGACAGGGGGCTACGACTATGGCTACACCTTC. The gene calls are TRBV30 and TRBJ1-2, with TRBD1 matching 11 bases. V shed 3 bases, J shed 3 bases, and the junction held 6 bases outside the gene matches. CDR3 length: 15 residues. Germline CDR1 is GTSNPN and CDR2 is SVGIG (reference sequence).

V and J are TRBV27 and TRBJ2-3; 8 bases match TRBD2. This CDR3 region has 16 residues. Germline V gene lookup returns CDR1 MNHEY and CDR2 SMNVEV (reference sequence). J gave up 4 bases and V 2 bases, and 8 bases lay outside the gene matches. The CDR3 spells CASSLRSGSSPDTQYF. The CDR3 DNA reads TGTGCCAGCAGTTTAAGGAGCGGGAGTTCCCCAGATACGCAGTATTTT.

The V and J genes are TRBV30 and TRBJ2-3; TRBD1 agrees at 7 bases. The CDR3 contains 15 residues. The V segment lost 0 bases and the J segment 4 bases; nucleotides outside the gene matches: 7. CDR1 GTSNPN and CDR2 SVGIG come from the germline V gene (reference sequence). The CDR3 here is CAWSVGTVPADTQYF. In DNA, the CDR3 is TGTGCCTGGAGTGTCGGGACAGTACCGGCAGATACGCAGTATTTT.

The gene calls are TRBV6-5 and TRBJ2-1; D ambiguous. Trimming removed 6 bases at V and 6 bases at J, with 12 bases between. CDR1 is MNHEY and CDR2 is SVGAGI in the germline V gene. CDR3 length: 13 residues. The CDR3 loop reads CASSQGASNEQFF. CDR3 nucleotides: TGTGCCAGCAGCCAAGGCGCTAGCAATGAGCAGTTCTTC.

V usage is TRBV24-1 and J usage is TRBJ2-1, with 11 bases lining up with TRBD2. Germline values: CDR1 KGHDR, CDR2 SFDVKD. J gave up 4 bases and V 4 bases, and 11 bases lay outside the gene matches. The CDR3 contains 18 residues. The CDR3 DNA is TGTGCCACCAGTGACTCTGGGACTAGCGGAAAAATATACAATGAGCAGTTCTTC. This codes for CATSDSGTSGKIYNEQFF.

The rearrangement joins TRBV2 to TRBJ1-6; 7 nucleotides match TRBD1. The CDR3 spans 14 residues. The germline gives CDR1 SNHLY, CDR2 FYNNEI. J lost 7 bases, V lost 6 bases, and 6 bases had no gene match. The CDR3 DNA follows: TGTGCCAGCAGGCCGGGACAGACAAATTCACCCCTCCACTTT. It translates to CASRPGQTNSPLHF. Variable domain in full (rest from reference TRBV2 and TRBJ1-6): EPEVTQTPSHQVTQMGQEVILRCVPISNHLYFYWYRQILGQKVEFLVSFYNNEISEKSEIFDDQFSVERPDGSNFTLKIRSTKLEDSAMYFCASRPGQTNSPLHFGNGTRLTVT.

The J gene is TRBJ2-1, the V gene TRBV7-9, with D possibly matching TRBD1 (5 bases). Trimming cost V 2 bases and J 5 bases, with 10 bases left between them. Looked up from germline, CDR1 is SEHNR and CDR2 is FQNEAQ (reference sequence). This CDR3 spans 14 amino acids. CDR3 bases: TGTGCCAGCAGCTTATGGGGCCCCGACAATGAGCAGTTCTTC. Its protein is CASSLWGPDNEQFF.

The CDR3 DNA follows: TGTGCCACCAGGCCGGGACTAGCGGGCGCCCAAGAGACCCAGTACTTC. The encoded protein is CATRPGLAGAQETQYF. The chain couples TRBV15 to TRBJ2-5, with 12 bases aligning to TRBD2. V trimming: 6 bases; J trimming: 1 base; junction bases outside the gene matches: 6. CDR1 is LNHNV and CDR2 is YYDKDF in the germline V gene (reference sequence). This CDR3 is built from 16 residues. The entire variable domain, with the rest obtained from reference TRBV15 and TRBJ2-5, is as follows: DAMVIQNPRYQVTQFGKPVTLSCSQTLNHNVMYWYQQKSSQAPKLLFHYYDKDFNNEADTPDNFQSRRPNTSFCFLDIRSPGLGDTAMYLCATRPGLAGAQETQYFGPGTRLLVL.

The chain joins TRBV9 to TRBJ2-7; tentative D call: TRBD2 (6 bases). Trimming took off 4 bases at V and 5 bases at J, with 13 bases between the two ends. The CDR3 spans 13 residues. Per the germline V gene, CDR1 is SGDLS and CDR2 is YYNGEE. The CDR3 reads CASSKRWGDEQYF. DNA of the CDR3: TGTGCCAGCAGCAAACGATGGGGGGACGAGCAGTACTTC.

As DNA, the CDR3 is TGTGCCAGCACTATGGGGACAGGGGCCAACGAGCAGTACTTC. Translating it yields CASTMGTGANEQYF. The genes are TRBV7-9 and TRBJ2-7; 10 bases align to TRBD1. This CDR3 spans 14 amino acids. CDR1 SEHNR and CDR2 FQNEAQ come from the germline V gene (reference sequence). The junction had 8 bases not matched to a gene; V was cut back by 7 bases and J by 5 bases. Together with reference TRBV7-9 and TRBJ2-7, the CDR3 gives the full variable domain: DTGVSQNPRHKITKRGQNVTFRCDPISEHNRLYWYRQTLGQGPEFLTYFQNEAQLEKSRLLSDRFSAERPKGSFSTLEIQRTEQGDSAMYLCASTMGTGANEQYFGPGTRLTVT.

The rearrangement links TRBV30 to TRBJ2-1; 7 positions agree with TRBD2. CDR1 is GTSNPN and CDR2 is SVGIG in the germline V gene (reference sequence). CDR3 length: 15 residues. V lost 2 bases, J lost 9 bases, and 13 bases stayed unmatched. CDR3 sequence reads: CAWSPPSGWESEQFF. CDR3 in DNA: TGTGCCTGGAGTCCTCCTAGCGGATGGGAGAGTGAGCAGTTCTTC.

This chain uses TRBV3-1 (or the pseudogene TRBV3-2) with TRBJ2-2, with TRBD2 as a possible D gene (5 bases). The germline V and J ends were trimmed by 1 base and 2 bases, with 11 bases remaining between them. From germline, CDR1 is LGHDT and CDR2 YNNKEL (reference sequence). The CDR3 spans 16 residues. CDR3 coding DNA: TGTGCCAGCAGCCAAGTTCAAGCGGTTAACACCGGGGAGCTGTTTTTT. Protein: CASSQVQAVNTGELFF.

The V call is TRBV4-1, the J call TRBJ2-1, with TRBD1 identical over 8 bases. The germline V gene has CDR1 MGHRA and CDR2 YSYEKL. V shed 1 base, J shed 7 bases, and the junction held 3 bases outside the gene matches. The CDR3 consists of 14 residues. The CDR3 protein is CASSQVGQGNEQFF. CDR3 DNA: TGCGCCAGCAGCCAAGTCGGACAGGGTAATGAGCAGTTCTTC.

The rearrangement joins TRBV9 to TRBJ1-5, with D possibly TRBD1 on 5 matching bases. V was cut by 0 bases and J by 0 bases, with 7 bases left in between. The length of the CDR3 is 15 residues. The germline V gene has CDR1 SGDLS and CDR2 YYNGEE. The CDR3 spells CASSVGTTSNQPQHF. The CDR3 bases are TGTGCCAGCAGCGTAGGGACAACTAGCAATCAGCCCCAGCATTTT.

In this sample, this clone turned up once. The V gene is TRBV11-2, the J gene TRBJ1-2; perhaps TRBD1 as D (6 bases). CDR3 length: 16 residues. V was clipped by 1 base and J by 2 bases, with 14 bases between them. CDR1 SGHAT and CDR2 FQNNGV come from the germline V gene. The CDR3 sequence is CASSLALGDTNYGYTF. The CDR3 DNA reads TGTGCCAGCAGCTTAGCGTTAGGGGACACGAACTATGGCTACACCTTC.